The sequence of this TCR beta chain was determined in a study of blood T cell repertoires in COVID-19 (dated by TCRdb to the early 2020s). Turning to the overall study: Samples from collaborators originated in the United States, Italy and Spain and spanned both the acute and convalescent phases of COVID-19. The material from the prospective study consisted of cDNA or gDNA derived from T cells, B-cell-depleted T cells, or PBMCs. The dataset comprised deeply sampled blood TCRbeta repertoires from subjects exposed to, actively infected with, or recovered from COVID-19. A freely available public database, intended as a resource for researchers studying the immune response to SARS-CoV-2, is where the repertoires were released. Samples came from the ongoing ImmuneRACE study (first 160 participants) plus 1,254 subjects from 6 global collaborators. Sample metadata almost always included a de-identified subject ID, COVID-19 status, age in years and sex. Where available, HLA class I and class II types were taken from metadata supplied by the sample provider and were not determined by assay-based typing.

Study-wide conclusions, independent of this receptor: The amount of clinical and demographic metadata varied by source and participant and was provided uncurated.

TCRbeta CDR3 regions were amplified from genomic DNA by means of the immunoSEQ Assay, a bias-controlled multiplex PCR. Turning to the authors' computational methods: Nucleated cell counts per sample were estimated from amplification of reference gene primers within the assay. Sequence reads were collapsed and filtered to measure the absolute abundance of every unique TCRbeta CDR3 rearrangement. Productive Simpson clonality was computed per sample as the square root of Simpson's diversity index over productive rearrangements. TCRdb obtained this table from immuneACCESS and retained in-frame rearrangements with V and J assigned. These tables miss some clones; where compared with another copy, unresolved V genes account for less than half of the shortfall, and the remainder is unexplained. That table gives V, J and clone size, and the DNA gave D and trimming. This sample comprises roughly 130,000 clones, approximately 84% of them detected only once. The ten largest clones add up to approximately 5% of the sample.

Participants in the prospective study were enrolled through a virtual design, were aged roughly 18 to 100 years, and lived in 20 to 30 United States geographic areas. In the prospective study, participants were assigned to cohorts based on the clinical history participants reported in a screening survey and a study questionnaire. Each participant in the prospective study had whole blood, serum and a nasopharyngeal or oropharyngeal swab collected by mobile phlebotomists. Participants in the prospective study had the option to provide additional blood draws and questionnaires over a roughly 2-month period. Before DNA extraction, blood samples from the prospective study were shipped at room temperature or frozen. About this clone itself: Which antigen it targets is not known. No quality values exist for individual bases; no much larger clone is one base distant.

According to the germline V gene (reference sequence), CDR1 reads SGHNT and CDR2 reads YYREEE. The CDR3 runs 14 residues from the cysteine to the phenylalanine. Just CDR3 DNA is preserved here, 42 bases in frame from base 1. Trimming takes 4 bases from V and 7 bases from J, and the germline ends sit 17 bases apart. This receptor was identified in a man between 40 and 49 years old with acute COVID-19. Sequencing was done on a sample of PBMCs or T cells enriched from blood (not recorded which). The rearranged segments are TRBV5-4 and TRBJ1-1; perhaps TRBD1 is the D gene, with 5 bases matching. The CDR3 has the sequence CASSGKERQYEAFF. The bases are TGTGCCAGCAGCGGGAAAGAAAGACAGTATGAAGCTTTCTTT.